This TCR beta chain derives from a study of T cells in narcolepsy. Whole-study context: Healthy controls were enrolled alongside patients with narcolepsy type 1 or type 2.

Note on this clone: Antigen specificity is unknown.

Study results and limitations: Healthy controls reportedly lacked the autoreactive clonotypes serially found in patients' blood. Autoreactive HCRT-specific and TRIB2-specific clonotypes were marked in same-patient CSF-versus-blood CD4+ comparisons. No autoreactive T cell clone sequences appeared in some memory CD4+ repertoires.

CDR3 length: 17 amino acids. CDR1 is SGHTA, CDR2 FQGTGA, per germline. Deletions cut 5 bases from V and 2 bases from J, with 19 bases between. This table comes from immunoSEQ multiplex PCR, and its TCRdb copy is limited to in-frame clones, with some not included. The table records about 35,000 clones, 70% to 85% of them present only once. The receptor was isolated from a human donor in good health. V and J are TRBV7-3 and TRBJ1-5; maybe TRBD1 (5 bases). Sequenced input: memory (CD45RA-) CD4+ T cells from blood. CDR3: CASSLGVREGGNQPQHF. The CDR3 nucleotides read TGTGCCAGCAGCCTGGGGGTTAGGGAGGGAGGCAATCAGCCCCAGCATTTT.